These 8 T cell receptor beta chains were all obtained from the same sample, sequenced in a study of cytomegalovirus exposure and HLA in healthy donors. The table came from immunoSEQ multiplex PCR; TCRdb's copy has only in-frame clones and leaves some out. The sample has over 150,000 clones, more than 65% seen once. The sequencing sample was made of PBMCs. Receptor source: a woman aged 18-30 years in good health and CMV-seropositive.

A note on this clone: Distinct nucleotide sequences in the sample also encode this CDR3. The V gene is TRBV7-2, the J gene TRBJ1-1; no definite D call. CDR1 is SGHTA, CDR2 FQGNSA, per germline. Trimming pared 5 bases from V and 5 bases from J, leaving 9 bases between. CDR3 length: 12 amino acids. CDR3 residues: CASSPGSTEAFF. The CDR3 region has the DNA TGTGCCAGCAGCCCCGGTTCGACTGAAGCTTTCTTT.

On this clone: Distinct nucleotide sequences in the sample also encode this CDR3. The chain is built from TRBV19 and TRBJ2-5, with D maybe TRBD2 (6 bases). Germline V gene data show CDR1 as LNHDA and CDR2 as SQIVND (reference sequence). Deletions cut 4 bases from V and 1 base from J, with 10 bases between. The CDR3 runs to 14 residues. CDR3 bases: TGTGCCAGTAGTACCCCGGGGGTCCAAGAGACCCAGTACTTC. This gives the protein CASSTPGVQETQYF.

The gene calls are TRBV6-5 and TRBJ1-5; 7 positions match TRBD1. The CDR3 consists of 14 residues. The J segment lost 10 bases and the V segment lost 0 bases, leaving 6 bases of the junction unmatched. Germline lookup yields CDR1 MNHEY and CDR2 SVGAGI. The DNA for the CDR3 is TGTGCCAGCAGTTACTCACAGGGGAGTATACCCCAGCATTTT. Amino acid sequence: CASSYSQGSIPQHF.

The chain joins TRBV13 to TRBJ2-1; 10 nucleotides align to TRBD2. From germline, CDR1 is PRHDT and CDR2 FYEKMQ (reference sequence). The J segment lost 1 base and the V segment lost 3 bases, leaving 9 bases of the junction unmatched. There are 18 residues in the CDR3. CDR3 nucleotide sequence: TGTGCCAGCAGCTTGGGGCAGCGGGGGGGCCGTTCCTACAATGAGCAGTTCTTC. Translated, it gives CASSLGQRGGRSYNEQFF.

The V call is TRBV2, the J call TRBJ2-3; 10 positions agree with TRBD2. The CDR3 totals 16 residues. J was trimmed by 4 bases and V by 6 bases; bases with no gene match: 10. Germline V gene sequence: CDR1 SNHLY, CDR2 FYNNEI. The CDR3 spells CASSPIAGGGADTQYF. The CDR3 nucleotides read TGTGCCAGCAGCCCCATAGCGGGGGGAGGAGCAGATACGCAGTATTTT.

The CDR3 DNA reads TGTGCCAGCAGCCCTCGGGGGGGGCCTCCTCCCGTAATAGCCAAAAACATTCAGTACTTC. Translated, it gives CASSPRGGPPPVIAKNIQYF. The rearrangement links TRBV7-3 to TRBJ2-4, with 8 positions matching TRBD2. The germline CDR1 and CDR2 sequences are SGHTA and FQGTGA. The J segment lost 0 bases and the V segment lost 5 bases, leaving 18 bases of the junction unmatched. The length of the CDR3 is 20 residues.

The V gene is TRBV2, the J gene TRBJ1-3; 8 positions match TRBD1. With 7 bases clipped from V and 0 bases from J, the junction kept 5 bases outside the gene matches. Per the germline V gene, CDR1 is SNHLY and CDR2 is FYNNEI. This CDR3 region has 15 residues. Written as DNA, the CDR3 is TGTGCCAGCATTCAGGGGGCCTTCTCTGGAAACACCATATATTTT. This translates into CASIQGAFSGNTIYF.

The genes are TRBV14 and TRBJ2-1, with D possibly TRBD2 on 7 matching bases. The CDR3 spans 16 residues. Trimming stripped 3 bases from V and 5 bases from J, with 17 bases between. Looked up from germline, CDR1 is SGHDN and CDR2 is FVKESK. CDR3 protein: CASSHLLGGANNEQFF. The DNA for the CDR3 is TGTGCCAGCAGCCACCTCTTGGGGGGGGCAAACAATGAGCAGTTCTTC.